This is a list of T cell receptor beta chains from one sample in a study of shared clonotypes between healthy human individuals. The assay was immunoSEQ multiplex PCR, and TCRdb's table has in-frame clones only and misses some. The repertoire holds 2 million to 2.5 million clones, more than 80% seen once, with under 0.45% in the top ten. Sequences were obtained from naive CD4+ T cells from PBMCs. These receptors all come from a young man in good health. Some clones in this sample may be carry-over from other donors' samples. Each CDR3 is given with its conserved first and last residue. Each record gives: clone size, J gene, V gene, D gene, CDR3 DNA, CDR3 protein. The D gene is left open where the match is weak. Clone size is given for some rows only: seen once, a few or many times, or a class if the clone is expanded.

size: .; J: TRBJ2-6; V: TRBV19; D: TRBD1; DNA: TGTGCCAGTAGTCCCGACAGGGTTGGGGCCAACGTCCTGACTTTC; CDR3: CASSPDRVGANVLTF
size: .; J: TRBJ1-5; V: TRBV5-1; D: .; DNA: TGCGCCAGCAGCTTGGTACGGTCCAATCAGCCCCAGCATTTT; CDR3: CASSLVRSNQPQHF
size: .; J: TRBJ2-7; V: TRBV4-2; D: .; DNA: TGTGCCAGCAGCCAGTCGGGGATCGAGCAGTACTTC; CDR3: CASSQSGIEQYF
size: once; J: TRBJ2-1; V: TRBV11-1; D: .; DNA: TGTGCCAGCAGCTTACTGTCGGGAACGAACTTAGGGGAGCAGTTCTTC; CDR3: CASSLLSGTNLGEQFF
size: .; J: TRBJ1-3; V: TRBV7-9; D: .; DNA: TGTGCCAGCAGCTTAGGGCAGGCCATCTCTGGAAACACCATATATTTT; CDR3: CASSLGQAISGNTIYF
size: .; J: TRBJ1-5; V: TRBV19; D: .; DNA: TGTGCCAGTAGTACTGGGACATTTTATAGCAATCAGCCCCAGCATTTT; CDR3: CASSTGTFYSNQPQHF
size: .; J: TRBJ1-2; V: TRBV7-8; D: TRBD1; DNA: TGTGCCAGCAGCGCAACAGGGGGCGGTATGTCGGGCTACACCTTC; CDR3: CASSATGGGMSGYTF
size: .; J: TRBJ2-4; V: TRBV5-4; D: .; DNA: TGTGCCAGCAGCTTGCCGTCCCAGCGAGAGAGGCAGTACTTC; CDR3: CASSLPSQRERQYF
size: .; J: TRBJ1-4; V: TRBV7-2; D: TRBD1; DNA: TGTGCCAGCAGCTTGTATAACAGCGGGACAGGGGGCGAAAAACTGTTTTTT; CDR3: CASSLYNSGTGGEKLFF
size: .; J: TRBJ1-1; V: TRBV6-1; D: .; DNA: TGTGCCAGCAGTGAAGCTGGGCAGACTGGGGCTTTCTTT; CDR3: CASSEAGQTGAFF
size: .; J: TRBJ1-5; V: TRBV19; D: .; DNA: TGTGCCAGTAGTATGGTGAGGGGGGAGGGATCTCAGCCCCAGCATTTT; CDR3: CASSMVRGEGSQPQHF
size: .; J: TRBJ2-7; V: TRBV19; D: TRBD1; DNA: TGTGCCAGTAGCTCAAAAATAACTCCGGGACAGTTCTACGAGCAGTACTTC; CDR3: CASSSKITPGQFYEQYF
size: .; J: TRBJ2-3; V: TRBV25-1; D: TRBD2; DNA: TGTGCCAGCAGTCTTATTAGCGGGAGGGCCCAAGATACGCAGTATTTT; CDR3: CASSLISGRAQDTQYF
size: .; J: TRBJ2-1; V: TRBV27; D: .; DNA: TGTGCCAGCAGTTTCTTAGCAGGAGGAAACAATGAGCAGTTCTTC; CDR3: CASSFLAGGNNEQFF
size: .; J: TRBJ2-3; V: TRBV5-1; D: TRBD1; DNA: TGCGCCAGCAGCTCGACGGGACAGGGGGTGGATACGCAGTATTTT; CDR3: CASSSTGQGVDTQYF
size: once; J: TRBJ2-1; V: TRBV6-6; D: TRBD1; DNA: TGTGCCAGCAGTTCCGGACAGGTTTACACCTACAATGAGCAGTTCTTC; CDR3: CASSSGQVYTYNEQFF
size: .; J: TRBJ2-7; V: TRBV11-2; D: TRBD2; DNA: TGTGCCAGCAGCTTGGGGGGGGGTGCCTCCTACGAGCAGTACTTC; CDR3: CASSLGGGASYEQYF
size: .; J: TRBJ1-4; V: TRBV18; D: .; DNA: TGTGCCAGCTCCGCAGGCTTCAATGAAAAACTGTTTTTT; CDR3: CASSAGFNEKLFF
size: .; J: TRBJ1-1; V: TRBV6-1; D: .; DNA: TGTGCCAGCAGAACAGGGCCGAACACTGAAGCTTTCTTT; CDR3: CASRTGPNTEAFF
size: .; J: TRBJ1-3; V: TRBV7-9; D: .; DNA: TGTGCCAGCAGCTCTCGAACAGGGCACTCTGGAAACACCATATATTTT; CDR3: CASSSRTGHSGNTIYF
size: .; J: TRBJ2-1; V: TRBV30; D: .; DNA: TGTGCCTGCCAACTAGACAATGAGCAGTTCTTC; CDR3: CACQLDNEQFF
size: .; J: TRBJ1-1; V: TRBV28; D: .; DNA: TGTGCCACCCTCACCGCCCTGAACACTGAAGCTTTCTTT; CDR3: CATLTALNTEAFF
size: .; J: TRBJ2-6; V: TRBV28; D: .; DNA: TGTGCCAGCAGTTCAGGGGAACTTGGGGCCAACGTCCTGACTTTC; CDR3: CASSSGELGANVLTF
size: .; J: TRBJ2-7; V: TRBV11-2; D: .; DNA: TGTGCCAGCAGCGATTACTACGAGCAGTACTTC; CDR3: CASSDYYEQYF
size: .; J: TRBJ1-3; V: TRBV27; D: .; DNA: TGTGCCAGCAGGGGCTTCTCTGGAAACACCATATATTTT; CDR3: CASRGFSGNTIYF
size: .; J: TRBJ1-5; V: TRBV19; D: TRBD1; DNA: TGTGCCAGTAGTATTCTCTTGGACAGGCATCAGCCCCAGCATTTT; CDR3: CASSILLDRHQPQHF
size: .; J: TRBJ2-2; V: TRBV5-1; D: .; DNA: TGCGCCAGCAGCTTGTCCCCAGGCACGAACACCGGGGAGCTGTTTTTT; CDR3: CASSLSPGTNTGELFF
size: .; J: TRBJ2-3; V: TRBV28; D: .; DNA: TGTGCCAGCAAAGGGGTTACAGATACGCAGTATTTT; CDR3: CASKGVTDTQYF
size: .; J: TRBJ2-1; V: TRBV6-5; D: .; DNA: TGTGCCAGCAGTTTAGGTCTGGGAGCCTACAATGAGCAGTTCTTC; CDR3: CASSLGLGAYNEQFF
size: .; J: TRBJ1-5; V: TRBV5-1; D: .; DNA: TGCGCCAGCAGCTTGGAGGGAGGGAGTCAGCCCCAGCATTTT; CDR3: CASSLEGGSQPQHF
size: .; J: TRBJ1-1; V: TRBV6-4; D: .; DNA: TGTGCCAGGAGCCCTACAGGGAAGTCAAACACTGAAGCTTTCTTT; CDR3: CARSPTGKSNTEAFF
size: .; J: TRBJ1-1; V: TRBV7-6; D: .; DNA: TGTGCCAGCAGCCCACCGGGACTCCTTAACACTGAAGCTTTCTTT; CDR3: CASSPPGLLNTEAFF
size: .; J: TRBJ1-4; V: TRBV5-6; D: .; DNA: TGTGCCAGCAGCTTGGTGGGAGCAACTAATGAAAAACTGTTTTTT; CDR3: CASSLVGATNEKLFF
size: .; J: TRBJ2-4; V: TRBV7-3; D: TRBD1; DNA: TGTGCCAGCAGCTTGACGACAGGGAAAGAAATTCAGTACTTC; CDR3: CASSLTTGKEIQYF
size: .; J: TRBJ2-7; V: TRBV5-4; D: .; DNA: TGTGCCAGCAGCTTGGGTTCCGCGGGGGCAGGGTACGAGCAGTACTTC; CDR3: CASSLGSAGAGYEQYF
size: few; J: TRBJ1-5; V: TRBV19; D: .; DNA: TGTGCCACCTCAGACAGGAGCAATCAGCCCCAGCATTTT; CDR3: CATSDRSNQPQHF
size: .; J: TRBJ2-7; V: TRBV27; D: .; DNA: TGTGCCAGCAGTTCCTTCCCCCCGTACGAGCAGTACTTC; CDR3: CASSSFPPYEQYF
size: .; J: TRBJ2-3; V: TRBV7-3; D: TRBD2; DNA: TGTGCCAGCAGGGATAGCGGGAGGAGCACAGATACGCAGTATTTT; CDR3: CASRDSGRSTDTQYF
size: .; J: TRBJ1-5; V: TRBV18; D: .; DNA: TGTGCCAGCTCGGACGGTACGGATCAGCCCCAGCATTTT; CDR3: CASSDGTDQPQHF
size: .; J: TRBJ2-2; V: TRBV5-1; D: TRBD2; DNA: TGCGCCAGCGGGCTAGCGGACCAGGTCAACACCGGGGAGCTGTTTTTT; CDR3: CASGLADQVNTGELFF
size: .; J: TRBJ2-3; V: TRBV18; D: .; DNA: TGTGCCAGCTCACGGAGTCCGAGGGGGGAGGAAACAGCTACGCAGTATTTT; CDR3: CASSRSPRGEETATQYF
size: .; J: TRBJ2-6; V: TRBV6-5; D: .; DNA: TGTGCCAGCAGTTACTCTAGGAGTGCTGGGGCCAACGTCCTGACTTTC; CDR3: CASSYSRSAGANVLTF
size: few; J: TRBJ1-4; V: TRBV2; D: .; DNA: TGTGCCAGCACAAGATCAAATGAAAAACTGTTTTTT; CDR3: CASTRSNEKLFF
size: .; J: TRBJ2-1; V: TRBV5-1; D: TRBD2; DNA: TGCGCCACCTCCAGGGGACTAGCGGACTACAATGAGCAGTTCTTC; CDR3: CATSRGLADYNEQFF
size: .; J: TRBJ2-5; V: TRBV9; D: TRBD1; DNA: TGTGCCAGCAGCAGCACAGGGGCCGTGGAGACCCAGTACTTC; CDR3: CASSSTGAVETQYF
size: .; J: TRBJ2-2; V: TRBV5-1; D: .; DNA: TGCGCCAGCAGCCTCATGACAAATGCGAACACCGGGGAGCTGTTTTTT; CDR3: CASSLMTNANTGELFF
size: .; J: TRBJ1-1; V: TRBV30; D: .; DNA: TGTGCCTCCCAGATGAACACTGAAGCTTTCTTT; CDR3: CASQMNTEAFF
size: .; J: TRBJ2-7; V: TRBV7-2; D: .; DNA: TGTGCCAGCAGCTTAGGGGTTGGCGGAGGCCGAGGCTCCTACGAGCAGTACTTC; CDR3: CASSLGVGGGRGSYEQYF
size: .; J: TRBJ2-1; V: TRBV28; D: .; DNA: TGTGCCAGCAGTTTAACCAGGGTTTCCTACAATGAGCAGTTCTTC; CDR3: CASSLTRVSYNEQFF
size: few; J: TRBJ1-1; V: TRBV15; D: .; DNA: TGTGCCACCAGCAGAGCTCTCGGGGTGGGAGAGGAAGCTTTCTTT; CDR3: CATSRALGVGEEAFF
size: .; J: TRBJ2-5; V: TRBV10-3; D: TRBD1; DNA: TGTGCCATCAGCCCGGGACAGATCGAGACCCAGTACTTC; CDR3: CAISPGQIETQYF
size: .; J: TRBJ2-7; V: TRBV7-9; D: .; DNA: TGTGCCAGCAGTTCGACCGAACTCTACGAGCAGTACTTC; CDR3: CASSSTELYEQYF